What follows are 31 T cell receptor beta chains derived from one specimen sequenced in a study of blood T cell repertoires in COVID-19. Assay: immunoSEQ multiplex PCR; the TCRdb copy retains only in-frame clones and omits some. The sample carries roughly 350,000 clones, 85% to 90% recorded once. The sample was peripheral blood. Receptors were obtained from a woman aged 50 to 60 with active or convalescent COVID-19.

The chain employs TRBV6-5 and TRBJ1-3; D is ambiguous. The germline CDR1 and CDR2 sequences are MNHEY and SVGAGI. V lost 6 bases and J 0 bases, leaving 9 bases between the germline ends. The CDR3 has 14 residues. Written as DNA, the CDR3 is TGTGCCAGCAGAGCAGACTACTCTGGAAACACCATATATTTT. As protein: CASRADYSGNTIYF.

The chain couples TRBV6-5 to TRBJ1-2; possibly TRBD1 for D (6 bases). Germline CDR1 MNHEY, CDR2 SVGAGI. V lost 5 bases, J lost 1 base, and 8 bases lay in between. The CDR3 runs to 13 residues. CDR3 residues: CASSTGFNYGYTF. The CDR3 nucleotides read TGTGCCAGCAGTACAGGGTTTAACTATGGCTACACCTTC.

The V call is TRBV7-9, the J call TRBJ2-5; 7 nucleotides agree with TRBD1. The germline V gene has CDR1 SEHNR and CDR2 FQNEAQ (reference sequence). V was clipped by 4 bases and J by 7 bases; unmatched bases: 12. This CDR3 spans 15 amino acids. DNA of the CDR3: TGTGCCAGCAGCTCGGGGACAGTTTCGTTTGGGACCCAGTACTTC. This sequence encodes CASSSGTVSFGTQYF.

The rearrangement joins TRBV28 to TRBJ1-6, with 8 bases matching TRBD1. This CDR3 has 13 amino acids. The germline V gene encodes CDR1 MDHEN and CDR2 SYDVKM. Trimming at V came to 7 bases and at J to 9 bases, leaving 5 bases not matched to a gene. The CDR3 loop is CASTTGGVSPLHF. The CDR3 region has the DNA TGTGCCAGCACCACAGGGGGGGTTTCACCCCTCCACTTT.

The CDR3 coding sequence is TGCGCCAGCAGCTTGGAAGGGGCCGGCTACGAGCAGTACTTC. Protein product: CASSLEGAGYEQYF. The genes are TRBV5-1 and TRBJ2-7; possible D gene TRBD1, 5 bases. Trimming cost V 0 bases and J 3 bases, with 10 bases left between them. The CDR3 has 14 amino acids. The germline CDR1 and CDR2 sequences are SGHRS and YFSETQ.

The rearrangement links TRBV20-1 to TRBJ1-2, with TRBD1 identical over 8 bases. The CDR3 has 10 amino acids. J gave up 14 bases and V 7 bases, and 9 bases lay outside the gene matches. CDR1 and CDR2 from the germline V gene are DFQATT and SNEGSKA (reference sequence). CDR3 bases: TGCAGTGTGAGCGGTGACAGGGGAACCTTC. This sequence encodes CSVSGDRGTF.

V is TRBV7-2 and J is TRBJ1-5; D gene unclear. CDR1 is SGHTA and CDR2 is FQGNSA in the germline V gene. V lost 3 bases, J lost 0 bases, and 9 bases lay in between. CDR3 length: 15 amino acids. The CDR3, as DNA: TGTGCCAGCAGCTTTGCAGGTAATAGCAATCAGCCCCAGCATTTT. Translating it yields CASSFAGNSNQPQHF.

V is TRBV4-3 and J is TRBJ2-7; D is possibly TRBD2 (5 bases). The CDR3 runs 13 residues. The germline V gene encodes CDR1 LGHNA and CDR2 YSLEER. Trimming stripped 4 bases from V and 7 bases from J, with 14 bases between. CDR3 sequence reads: CASSLTTSWEQYF. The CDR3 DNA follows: TGCGCCAGCAGCCTGACTACCTCTTGGGAGCAGTACTTC.

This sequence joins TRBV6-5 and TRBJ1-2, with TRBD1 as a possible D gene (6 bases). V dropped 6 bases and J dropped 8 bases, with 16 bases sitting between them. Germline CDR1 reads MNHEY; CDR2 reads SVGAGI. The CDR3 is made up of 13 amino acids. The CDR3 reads CASRRRGMRGYTF. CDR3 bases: TGTGCCAGCAGACGCAGGGGAATGAGGGGCTACACCTTC.

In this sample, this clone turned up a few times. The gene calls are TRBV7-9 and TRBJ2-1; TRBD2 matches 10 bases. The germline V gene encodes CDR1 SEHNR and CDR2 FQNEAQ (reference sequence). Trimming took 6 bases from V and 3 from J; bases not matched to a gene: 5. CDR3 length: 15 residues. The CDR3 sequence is CASSATSGVYNEQFF. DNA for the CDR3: TGTGCCAGCAGTGCTACTAGCGGGGTCTACAATGAGCAGTTCTTC.

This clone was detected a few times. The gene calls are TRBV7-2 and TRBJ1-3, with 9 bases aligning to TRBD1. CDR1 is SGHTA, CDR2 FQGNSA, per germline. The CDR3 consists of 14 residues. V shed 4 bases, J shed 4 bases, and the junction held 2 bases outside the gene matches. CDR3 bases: TGTGCCAGCAGCTCACAGGGGGCGGGAAACACCATATATTTT. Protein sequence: CASSSQGAGNTIYF. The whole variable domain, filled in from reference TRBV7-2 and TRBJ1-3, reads GAGVSQSPSNKVTEKGKDVELRCDPISGHTALYWYRQSLGQGLEFLIYFQGNSAPDKSGLPSDRFSAERTGGSVSTLTIQRTQQEDSAVYLCASSSQGAGNTIYFGEGSWLTVV.

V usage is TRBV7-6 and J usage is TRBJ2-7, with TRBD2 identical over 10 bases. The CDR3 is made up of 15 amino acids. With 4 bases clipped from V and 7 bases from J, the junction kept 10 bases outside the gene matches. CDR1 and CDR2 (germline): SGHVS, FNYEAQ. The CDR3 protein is CASSSGLAEGSEQYF. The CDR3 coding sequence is TGTGCCAGCAGCTCTGGACTAGCGGAGGGAAGTGAGCAGTACTTC.

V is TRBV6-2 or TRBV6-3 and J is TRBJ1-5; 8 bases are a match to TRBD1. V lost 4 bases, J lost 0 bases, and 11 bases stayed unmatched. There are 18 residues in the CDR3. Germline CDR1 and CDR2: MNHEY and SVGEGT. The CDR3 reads CASSSSRTGPYSNQPQHF. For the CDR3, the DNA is TGTGCCAGCAGTTCGTCCCGGACAGGGCCTTATAGCAATCAGCCCCAGCATTTT.

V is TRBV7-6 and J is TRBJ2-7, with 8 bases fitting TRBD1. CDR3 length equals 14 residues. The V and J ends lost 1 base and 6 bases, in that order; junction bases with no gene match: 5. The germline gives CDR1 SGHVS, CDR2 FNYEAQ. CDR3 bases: TGTGCCAGCAGCTTAGGTGACAGGGGCTTCGAGCAGTACTTC. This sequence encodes CASSLGDRGFEQYF.

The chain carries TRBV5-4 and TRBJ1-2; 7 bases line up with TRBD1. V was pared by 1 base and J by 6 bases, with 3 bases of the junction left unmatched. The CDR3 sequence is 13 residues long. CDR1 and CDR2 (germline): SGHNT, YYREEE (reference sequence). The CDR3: CASSLNRGNGYTF. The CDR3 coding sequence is TGTGCCAGCAGCTTGAACAGGGGCAATGGCTACACCTTC. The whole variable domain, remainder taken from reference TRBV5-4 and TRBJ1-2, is ETGVTQSPTHLIKTRGQQVTLRCSSQSGHNTVSWYQQALGQGPQFIFQYYREEENGRGNFPPRFSGLQFPNYSSELNVNALELDDSALYLCASSLNRGNGYTFGSGTRLTVV.

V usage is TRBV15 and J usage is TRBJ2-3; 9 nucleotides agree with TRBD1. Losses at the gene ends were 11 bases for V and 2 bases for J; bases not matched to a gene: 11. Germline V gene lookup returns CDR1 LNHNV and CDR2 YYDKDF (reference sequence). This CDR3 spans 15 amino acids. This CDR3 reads CAAAGTGTATDTQYF. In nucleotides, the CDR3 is TGTGCCGCAGCCGGGACAGGGACGGCCACAGATACGCAGTATTTT.

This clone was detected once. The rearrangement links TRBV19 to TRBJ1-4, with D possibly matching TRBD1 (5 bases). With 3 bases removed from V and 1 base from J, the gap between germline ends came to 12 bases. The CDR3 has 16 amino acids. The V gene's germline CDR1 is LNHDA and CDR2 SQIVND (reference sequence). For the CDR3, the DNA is TGTGCCAGTAGTATGGCCGCGGGGGGAACTAATGAAAAACTGTTTTTT. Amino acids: CASSMAAGGTNEKLFF.

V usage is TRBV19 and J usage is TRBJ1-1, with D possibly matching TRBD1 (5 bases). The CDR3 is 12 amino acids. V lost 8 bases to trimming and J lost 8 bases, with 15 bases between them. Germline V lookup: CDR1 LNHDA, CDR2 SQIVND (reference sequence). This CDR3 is CASARGNGEAFF. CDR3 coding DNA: TGTGCCAGTGCGCGGGGGAACGGAGAAGCTTTCTTT.

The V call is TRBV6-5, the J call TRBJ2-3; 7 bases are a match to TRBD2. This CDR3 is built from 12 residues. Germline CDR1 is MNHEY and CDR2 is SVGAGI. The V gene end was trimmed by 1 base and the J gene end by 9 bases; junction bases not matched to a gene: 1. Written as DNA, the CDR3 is TGTGCCAGCAGTTACTTTAGCGGGACGCAGTATTTT. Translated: CASSYFSGTQYF.

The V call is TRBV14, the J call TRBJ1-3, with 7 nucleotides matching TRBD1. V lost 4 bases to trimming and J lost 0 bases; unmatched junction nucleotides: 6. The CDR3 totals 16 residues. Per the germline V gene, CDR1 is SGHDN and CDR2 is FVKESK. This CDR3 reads CASSRHGTVSGNTIYF. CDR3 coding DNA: TGTGCCAGCAGCCGACACGGGACAGTCTCTGGAAACACCATATATTTT.

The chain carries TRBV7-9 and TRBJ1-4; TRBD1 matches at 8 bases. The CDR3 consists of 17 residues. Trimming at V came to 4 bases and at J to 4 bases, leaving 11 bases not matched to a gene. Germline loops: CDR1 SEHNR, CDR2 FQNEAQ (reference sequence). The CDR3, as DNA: TGTGCCAGCAGCTCCCGGGACAGGTTGTTGGGTAATGAAAAACTGTTTTTT. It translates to CASSSRDRLLGNEKLFF.

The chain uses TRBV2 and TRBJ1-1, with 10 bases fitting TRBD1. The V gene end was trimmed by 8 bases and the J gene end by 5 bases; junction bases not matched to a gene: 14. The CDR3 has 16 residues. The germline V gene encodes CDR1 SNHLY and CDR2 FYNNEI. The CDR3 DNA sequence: TGTGCCAGCGGGATCGACCGGGACAGGGGTGAAACTGAAGCTTTCTTT. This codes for CASGIDRDRGETEAFF.

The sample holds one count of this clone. The CDR3 region has the DNA TGTGCCAGCAGTTTCCCGGACAGCTACGAGCAGTACTTC. Its protein product is CASSFPDSYEQYF. The chain employs TRBV12-3 or TRBV12-4 and TRBJ2-7, with D perhaps matching TRBD1 (6 bases). This CDR3 comprises 13 residues. V gave up 3 bases and J gave up 3 bases, with 9 bases separating them.

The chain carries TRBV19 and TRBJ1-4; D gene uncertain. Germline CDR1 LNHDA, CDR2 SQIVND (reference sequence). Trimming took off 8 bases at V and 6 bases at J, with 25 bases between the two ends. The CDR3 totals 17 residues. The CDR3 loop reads CASGAGGGVQLDEKLFF. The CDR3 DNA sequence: TGTGCCAGTGGTGCCGGAGGCGGAGTGCAACTGGATGAAAAACTGTTTTTT.

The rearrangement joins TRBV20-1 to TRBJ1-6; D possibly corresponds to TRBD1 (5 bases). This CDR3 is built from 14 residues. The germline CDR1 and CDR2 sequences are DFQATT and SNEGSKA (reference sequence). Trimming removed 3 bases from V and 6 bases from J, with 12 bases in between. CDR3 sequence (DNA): TGCAGTGCTAGTTGGGGCCAGACTAATTCACCCCTCCACTTT. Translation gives CSASWGQTNSPLHF.

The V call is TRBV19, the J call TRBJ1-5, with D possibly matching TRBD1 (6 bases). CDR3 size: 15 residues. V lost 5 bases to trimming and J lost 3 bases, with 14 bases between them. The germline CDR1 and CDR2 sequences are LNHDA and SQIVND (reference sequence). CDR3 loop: CASSPPGHPNQPQHF. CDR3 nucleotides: TGTGCCAGTAGTCCTCCGGGACACCCCAATCAGCCCCAGCATTTT.

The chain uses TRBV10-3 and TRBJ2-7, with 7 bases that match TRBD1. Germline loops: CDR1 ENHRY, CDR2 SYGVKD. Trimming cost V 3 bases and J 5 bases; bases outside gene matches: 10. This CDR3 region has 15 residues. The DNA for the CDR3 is TGTGCCATCAGTGAAGGGAGCAGGGGGAACCACGAGCAGTACTTC. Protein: CAISEGSRGNHEQYF.

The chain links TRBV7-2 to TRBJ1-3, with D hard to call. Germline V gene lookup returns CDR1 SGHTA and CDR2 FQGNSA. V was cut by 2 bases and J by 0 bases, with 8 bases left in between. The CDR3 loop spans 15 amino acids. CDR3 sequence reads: CASSLNAGSGNTIYF. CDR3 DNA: TGTGCCAGCAGCTTAAATGCAGGCTCTGGAAACACCATATATTTT.

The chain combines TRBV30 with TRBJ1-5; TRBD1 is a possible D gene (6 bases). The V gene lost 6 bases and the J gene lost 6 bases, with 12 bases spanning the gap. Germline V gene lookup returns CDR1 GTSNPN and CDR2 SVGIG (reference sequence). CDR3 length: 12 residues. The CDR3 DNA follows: TGTGCCTGTACAGGGACCCCTCAGCCCCAGCATTTT. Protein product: CACTGTPQPQHF.

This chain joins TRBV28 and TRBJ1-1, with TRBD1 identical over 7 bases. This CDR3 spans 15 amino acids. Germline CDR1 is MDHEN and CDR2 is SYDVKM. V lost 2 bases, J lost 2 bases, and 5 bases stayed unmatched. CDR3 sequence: CASSLIQGVNTEAFF. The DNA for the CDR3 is TGTGCCAGCAGTTTAATTCAGGGGGTTAACACTGAAGCTTTCTTT.

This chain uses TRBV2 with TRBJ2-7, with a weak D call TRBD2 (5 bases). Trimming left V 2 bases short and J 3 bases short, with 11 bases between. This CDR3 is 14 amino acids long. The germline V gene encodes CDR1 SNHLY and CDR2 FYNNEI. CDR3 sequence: CASSESVGGYEQYF. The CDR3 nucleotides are TGTGCCAGCAGTGAAAGTGTAGGAGGCTACGAGCAGTACTTC.